This T cell receptor beta chain is drawn from a study of shared clonotypes between healthy human individuals. Broader study findings: Estimated clonotype richness was generally higher in naive than memory subsets.

Turning to this clone: The antigen remains undetermined.

The DNA input per sorted-subset replicate PCR was 150 to 200 ng, corresponding to some 33,000 T cell genomes. Authors' data handling: There were no quality scores in the junction-only immunoSEQ sequences, so filtering differed. Assay: immunoSEQ multiplex PCR; the TCRdb copy retains only in-frame clones and omits some. V and J calls plus clone size are reproduced from that table; the DNA served to infer D and trimming. The sample has roughly 2,000,000 clones; about 95% are singletons. Naive CD8 cells, CD45RO-negative and positively selected for CCR7, excluded terminally differentiated effector memory CD45RA+ cells. The donor cohort consisted entirely of Caucasian adults residing in Nashville, Tennessee. V lost 5 bases to trimming and J lost 6 bases, with 13 bases between them. Germline CDR1 is ENHRY and CDR2 is SYGVKD. The CDR3 length is 14 residues.

The rearrangement joins TRBV10-3 to TRBJ2-2, with a possible D match to TRBD1 (5 bases). This sequence originates from a young man in good health. Material: naive CD8+ T cells sorted from blood. The CDR3 is CAISTTVPPGELFF. The CDR3 DNA follows: TGTGCCATCAGTACGACAGTTCCCCCCGGGGAGCTGTTTTTT.